This TCR beta chain was obtained from a study of shared clonotypes between healthy human individuals. Points from the study as a whole: Having only a few donors restricted how much genetic and exposure-history diversity was captured.

Notes on this clone: Antigen specificity is unknown.

The length of the CDR3 is 13 residues. The V end lost 4 bases, the J end lost 9 bases, and 13 bases lay between the germline ends. Germline V gene lookup returns CDR1 SGHTA and CDR2 FQGNSA. In the authors' methods: There were no quality scores in the junction-only immunoSEQ sequences, so filtering differed. Some clones are missing from TCRdb's copy, which holds only in-frame ones; the method was immunoSEQ multiplex PCR. V and J calls and clone size are those listed in that table; D and trimming were worked out from the DNA. The table includes some 530,000 clones, about 78% detected once. This chain uses TRBV7-2 with TRBJ1-3; D might be TRBD1 (6 bases). Sequenced sample: PBMCs. The clonotype comes from a woman aged 40 to 49 in good health. Some clones in this sample may be carry-over from other donors' samples. DNA of the CDR3: TGTGCCAGCAGCTCCCAGGGGCAAGGCACCATATATTTT. Translation gives CASSSQGQGTIYF.